The clone carrying this T cell receptor delta chain was counted only a few times. What it binds is unknown. TCRdb's listed protein matches a much larger clone and diverges from this DNA's translation at residue 7, likely through a read error; the protein shown comes from the DNA. Bulk repertoires came from Vgamma9/Vdelta2+ or Vdelta2-negative gammadelta T cells flow-sorted from PBMC. Each sorted gammadelta sample had TRG and TRD chains sequenced. TCRdb re-called the multiplex PCR reads through CATT. The table lists more than 45,000 delta-chain clones, over 1.5% of them singletons. Germline V gene lookup returns CDR1 TSWWSYY and CDR2 QGS. The V and J ends lost 3 bases and 0 bases, in that order; junction bases with no gene match: 28. This CDR3 is 23 amino acids long. The data stem from a study of γδ T cells in repeated Plasmodium falciparum infection. Whole-study context: Donors were malaria-exposed Malian children or age- and gender-matched Australian children.

Study-wide results and caveats: Repeated controlled infections reportedly drove waves of new clonotype selection in Vdelta2-negative, mostly Vdelta1+, gammadelta repertoires. Vgamma9/Vdelta2+ T cells showed a stable polyclonal repertoire with shared TCRgamma sequences.

The sequenced sample consisted of gamma-delta T cells from blood. The chain carries TRDV1 and TRDJ1, with 7 bases that match TRDD3. Because TCRdb records no J gene, it was assigned here through a match of the DNA to germline. The clonotype originates from a pool of human donors (malaria-infected and uninfected, not separated). CDR3 amino acids: CALGDPPFVPWGDPVQYTDKLIF. The DNA of the CDR3 is TGTGCTCTTGGGGATCCTCCCTTCGTACCCTGGGGGGATCCGGTACAGTACACCGATAAACTCATCTTT.